Listed here is a single T cell receptor (beta chain). What it binds is unknown. The data were obtained in a study of CD8+ T cells in alopecia areata. This CDR3 is 16 amino acids long. J was trimmed by 6 bases and V by 1 base; bases with no gene match: 14. Germline V lookup: CDR1 SQVTM, CDR2 ANQGSEA. Treatment here: oral pan-JAK inhibitor, 5-10 mg twice daily. RNA extraction was followed by reverse transcription into cDNA, which acted as the sequencing template. TCRdb's table, derived via immunoSEQ multiplex PCR, lists solely in-frame clones and lacks some. The sample records about 200,000 clones, around 60% being singletons. The study's findings and limits: Scalp clonality and expanded CD8+ clones among the top 100 fell significantly with tofacitinib.

The V call is TRBV29-1, the J call TRBJ1-2; 7 positions agree with TRBD1. This material consisted of CD4+ T cells sorted from blood, taken at week 4, from a patient treated with tofacitinib. The TCR originated in a human donor with alopecia areata. CDR3 nucleotide sequence: TGCAGCGTTGAAGTTCGGGACGAGACAGGGAACGATGGCTACACCTTC. As protein: CSVEVRDETGNDGYTF. The full variable domain, in which reference TRBV29-1 and TRBJ1-2 provide the parts outside the CDR3, is SAVISQKPSRDICQRGTSLTIQCQVDSQVTMMFWYRQQPGQSLTLIATANQGSEATYESGFVIDKFPISRPNLTFSTLTVSNMSPEDSSIYLCSVEVRDETGNDGYTFGSGTRLTVV.